The present entry profiles one T cell receptor beta chain with its context. The antigen this receptor binds is unknown. No much larger clonotype is one base removed from it; base qualities were not supplied. Clipping removes 7 bases from V and 3 bases from J, with 12 as the unmatched junction base count. Inclusive of the bounding cysteine and phenylalanine, the CDR3 is 17 residues long. Only the CDR3 DNA is retained, 51 bases long and in frame from the first base. The germline V gene supplies CDR1 MNHNS and CDR2 SASEGT. These data are taken from a study of shared clonotypes between healthy human individuals (dated by TCRdb to about 2020). With respect to the entire study: A couple of women and a few men aged 18 to 49 years were included in the cohort. For each donor, CD4 naive and CD4 memory were each run on three plates, CD8 naive on two plates, and CD8 memory on one plate. To estimate repertoire size and how much clonotype sharing occurs between individuals, the study deeply sequenced the blood TCR repertoires of roughly 5 healthy adults. To increase sequencing depth and limit assay-specific biases, TCR repertoire library preparation and sequencing were carried out by different laboratories using diverse techniques. Each donor's leukapheresis produced roughly between roughly 0.85 and 9.5 billion PBMCs. General study outcomes and caveats: When a few donors were compared, the shared fraction of clonotypes was 5% to 6.5% for naive CD4, less than 4% for naive CD8, more than 2% for memory CD4, and around 0.37% for memory CD8. Naive subsets generally had larger estimated clonotype richness than memory subsets did. Based on pairwise subsampling, the degree of clonotype sharing among donors was expected to be affected by sequencing depth. Rarefaction of sorted-subset datasets indicated incomplete sequencing despite the large sequencing depth. Compared with non-shared clonotypes, the clonotypes found in all four sorted-subset donors had higher generation probabilities. Because the study included only a small number of donors, the genetic and exposure-history diversity represented was limited. Sampling was limited to blood, and TCR repertoires in tissue likely differ from TCR repertoires in blood.

Using the deep immunoSEQ assay, TCR CDR3 regions were amplified from genomic DNA by multiplex PCR. Extracted genomic DNA from each cell subset was distributed evenly across all wells of several immunoSEQ 96-well plates, and each plate was treated as a replicate. For sorted subsets, about 200 ng genomic DNA, equal to tens of thousands of T cell genomes, was loaded into each replicate PCR. The purified libraries were quantified using a Qubit 3.0 fluorometer, sized with a Bioanalyzer 2100, and then quantified again using the KAPA Library Quantification kit. Every immunoSEQ 96-well plate was sequenced on a dedicated single-read 150-cycle Illumina NextSeq 550 flow cell. Per the authors' processing: Because the immunoSEQ output held only junctional sequences and lacked quality scores, the filtering could not match the filtering applied to full-length reads. Sequences were annotated with PyIR, a Python wrapper for IgBLAST v1.9, and V/J genes and CDR3 were assigned using IMGT germline references. Reads were removed for weak V/J assignments (E-value above 1e-6), missing CDR3, stop codons, out-of-frame junctions, or ambiguous translated residues. V3J clonotypes were defined as sequences sharing an identical inferred V gene, J gene, and CDR3 amino acid sequence. To compute the percentage overlap between repertoires, the number of shared unique clonotypes was divided by the size of the smaller repertoire. Richness of each repertoire was evaluated using RTK rarefaction, the Chao1 estimator, and Recon v2.1 estimates of unobserved clonotypes. For all TCRbeta clonotypes obtained by the gDNA method from a few donors, generation probabilities were computed with OLGA. TCRdb holds this immuneACCESS table with in-frame rearrangements only. Some clones are missing; in checked studies, unresolved V genes explain under half, and the rest has no known cause. The V and J calls and clone size come from that table; D and trimming were worked out from the DNA. This sample holds about 2.1 million clones; 90% to 95% were observed only once. The ten largest clones represent around 1.7% of the sample.

CD8 naive samples consisted of CD45RO-negative cells that were positively selected for CCR7, yielding a CD45RA+CCR7+ population without TemRA cells. Donors were healthy HIV-negative adults with no recently reported acute infections or vaccinations. Every donor was a Caucasian adult residing in Nashville, Tennessee, USA. Blood was collected by leukapheresis, and PBMCs were isolated by Ficoll-Histopaque density gradient centrifugation and then cryopreserved in liquid nitrogen vapor phase. Analytical flow cytometry was used to check the purity and quantity of every magnetically sorted T cell population. Genomic DNA was isolated from every sorted fraction and measured by UV absorbance on a Nanodrop 2000c.

The receptor comes from a young man in good health. Some clones in this sample may be carry-over from other donors' samples. The chain couples TRBV6-1 to TRBJ2-2, with 9 bases in between that match TRBD1. The sequencing sample was made of naive CD8+ T cells from PBMCs. Explained via the paper, the cell subset or site label denotes: CD45RA+CCR7+. CDR3 sequence: CASNDGIDRGYTGELFF. The sequenced DNA: TGTGCCAGCAATGATGGGATTGACAGGGGGTACACCGGGGAGCTGTTTTTT.